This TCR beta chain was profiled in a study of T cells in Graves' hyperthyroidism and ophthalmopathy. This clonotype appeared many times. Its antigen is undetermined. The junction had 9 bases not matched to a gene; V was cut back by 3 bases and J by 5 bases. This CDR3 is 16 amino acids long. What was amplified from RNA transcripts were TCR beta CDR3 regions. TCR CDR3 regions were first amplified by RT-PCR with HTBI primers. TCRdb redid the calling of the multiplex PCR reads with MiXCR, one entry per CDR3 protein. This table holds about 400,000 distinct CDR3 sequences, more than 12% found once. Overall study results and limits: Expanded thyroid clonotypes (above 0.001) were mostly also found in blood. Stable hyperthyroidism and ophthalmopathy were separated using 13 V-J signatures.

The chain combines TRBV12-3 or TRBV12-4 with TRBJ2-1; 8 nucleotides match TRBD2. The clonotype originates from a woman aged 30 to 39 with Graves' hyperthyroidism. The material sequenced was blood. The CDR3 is CASSFPAGGLNNEQFF. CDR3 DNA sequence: TGTGCCAGCAGTTTTCCGGCGGGAGGTCTGAACAATGAGCAGTTCTTC.